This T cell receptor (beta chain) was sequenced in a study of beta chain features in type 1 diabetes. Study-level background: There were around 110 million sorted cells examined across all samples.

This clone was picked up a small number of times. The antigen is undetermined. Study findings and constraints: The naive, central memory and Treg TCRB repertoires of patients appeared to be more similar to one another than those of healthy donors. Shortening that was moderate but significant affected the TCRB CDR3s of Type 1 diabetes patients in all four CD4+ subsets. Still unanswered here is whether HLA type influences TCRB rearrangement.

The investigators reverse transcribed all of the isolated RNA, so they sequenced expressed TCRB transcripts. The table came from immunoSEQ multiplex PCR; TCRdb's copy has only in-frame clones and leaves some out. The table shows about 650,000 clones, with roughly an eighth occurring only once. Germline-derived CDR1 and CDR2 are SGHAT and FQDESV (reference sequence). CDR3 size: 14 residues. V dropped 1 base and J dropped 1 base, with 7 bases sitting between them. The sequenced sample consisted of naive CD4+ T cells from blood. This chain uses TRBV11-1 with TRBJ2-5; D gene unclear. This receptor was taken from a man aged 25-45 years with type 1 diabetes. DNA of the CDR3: TGTGCCAGCAGCTTAGGGGCGGTCCAAGAGACCCAGTACTTC. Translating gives CASSLGAVQETQYF.